This T cell receptor (beta chain) was obtained from a study of vaccination and CD4 T cells after COVID-19. Study details: Cells were stimulated with overlapping spike peptide pools from SARS-CoV-2, HCoV-NL63, HCoV-OC43 and HCoV-229E.

Scientists ran DNA taken from cultured CD4+ T cells through the Oncomine TCR Beta short-read assay for sequencing. One entry per CDR3 protein, called by TCRdb with MiXCR from the PCR reads. Here the sample spans under 25,000 distinct CDR3 sequences, roughly 40% being singletons. Between the trimmed V and J ends, which lost 4 bases and 1 base, there was a span of 8 bases. CDR3 size: 13 residues. Looked up from germline, CDR1 is SGHRS and CDR2 is YFSETQ. Treatment given: approximately 11-day PBMC culture with coronavirus spike peptide pools or control peptides (ViraFEST assay). Comment on this clonotype: The target antigen is unknown.

Findings and limits, study-wide: The study found median SARS-CoV-2-reactive clonotypes rising from 21 to 38, not significantly. Spike mono-reactivity was the property of 304 of 307 vaccine-specific clones in convalescent patients.

The input for sequencing was CD4+ T cells from blood, cultured in vitro, taken after SARS-CoV-2 vaccination. This TCR derives from a human donor who had recovered from COVID-19. V is TRBV5-1 and J is TRBJ1-1; D gene uncertain. The CDR3 DNA reads TGCGCCAGCAGCCCCCGACAGAACACTGAAGCTTTCTTT. This translates into CASSPRQNTEAFF.